This T cell receptor beta chain is drawn from a study of blood T cell repertoires in COVID-19. CDR3 size: 16 residues. Per germline, CDR1 MNHEY and CDR2 SVGEGT. The V segment lost 4 bases and the J segment 2 bases; nucleotides outside the gene matches: 9. Authors' data handling: The authors estimated nucleated cell counts from reference gene primer amplification. Repertoires were generated with immunoSEQ multiplex PCR, while TCRdb's copy carries only in-frame clones and drops some. V, J and clone size derive from that table, while D and trimming were established from the DNA sequence. There are some 78,000 clones in the sample; roughly 80% occur only once, and just under 6% lies in the top ten.

This rearrangement joins TRBV6-2 or TRBV6-3 to TRBJ1-2, with 8 positions matching TRBD1. Specimen: peripheral blood. The receptor's source is a man aged 55 to 69 with active or convalescent COVID-19. The CDR3 spells CASSSAQGTGNYGYTF. As DNA, the CDR3 is TGTGCCAGCAGTTCTGCCCAAGGGACAGGAAACTATGGCTACACCTTC.